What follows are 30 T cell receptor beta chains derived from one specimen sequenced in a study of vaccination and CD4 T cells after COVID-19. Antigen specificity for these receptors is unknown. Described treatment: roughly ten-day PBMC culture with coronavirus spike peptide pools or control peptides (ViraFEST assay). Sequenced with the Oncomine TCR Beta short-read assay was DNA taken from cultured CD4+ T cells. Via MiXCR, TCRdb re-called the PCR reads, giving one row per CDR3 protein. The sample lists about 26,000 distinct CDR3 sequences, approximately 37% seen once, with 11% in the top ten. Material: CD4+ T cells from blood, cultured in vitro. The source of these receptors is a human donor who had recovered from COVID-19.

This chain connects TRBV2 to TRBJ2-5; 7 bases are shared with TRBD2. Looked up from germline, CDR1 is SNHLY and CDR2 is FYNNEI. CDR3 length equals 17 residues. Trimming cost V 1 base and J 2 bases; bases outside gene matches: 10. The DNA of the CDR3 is TGTGCCAGCAGTGAAGGGGCGGGAGTCACTTTTCAAGAGACCCAGTACTTC. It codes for CASSEGAGVTFQETQYF.

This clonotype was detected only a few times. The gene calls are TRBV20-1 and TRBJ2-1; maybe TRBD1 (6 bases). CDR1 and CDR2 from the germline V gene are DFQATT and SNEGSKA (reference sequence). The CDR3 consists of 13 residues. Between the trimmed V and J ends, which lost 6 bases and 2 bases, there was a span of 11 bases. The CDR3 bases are TGCAGTGCGGACAGCAGCACCTACAATGAGCAGTTCTTC. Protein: CSADSSTYNEQFF.

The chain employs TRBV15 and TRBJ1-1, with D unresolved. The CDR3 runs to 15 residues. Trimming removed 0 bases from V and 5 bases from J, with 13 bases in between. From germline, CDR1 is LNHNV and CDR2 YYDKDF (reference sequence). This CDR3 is CATSRDRQLSTEAFF. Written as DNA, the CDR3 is TGTGCCACCAGCAGAGATCGGCAGCTATCGACTGAAGCTTTCTTT.

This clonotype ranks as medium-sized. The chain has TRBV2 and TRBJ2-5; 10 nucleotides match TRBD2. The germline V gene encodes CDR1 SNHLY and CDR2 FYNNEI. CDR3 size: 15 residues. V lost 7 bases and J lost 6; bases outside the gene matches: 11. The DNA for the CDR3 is TGTGCCAGCAAACCGCCTAGCGGGGGAGGAAAGACCCAGTACTTC. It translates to CASKPPSGGGKTQYF.

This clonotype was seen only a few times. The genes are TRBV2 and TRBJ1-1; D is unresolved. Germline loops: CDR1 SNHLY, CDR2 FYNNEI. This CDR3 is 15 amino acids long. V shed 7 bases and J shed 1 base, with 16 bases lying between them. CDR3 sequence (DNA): TGTGCCAGCACCTGGCAGCCACAGCCGAACACTGAAGCTTTCTTT. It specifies CASTWQPQPNTEAFF.

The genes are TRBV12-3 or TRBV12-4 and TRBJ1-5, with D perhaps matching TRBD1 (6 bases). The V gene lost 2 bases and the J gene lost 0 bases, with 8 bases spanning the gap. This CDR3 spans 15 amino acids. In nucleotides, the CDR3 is TGTGCCAGCAGTTTAACAGGGTCTAGCAATCAGCCCCAGCATTTT. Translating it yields CASSLTGSSNQPQHF.

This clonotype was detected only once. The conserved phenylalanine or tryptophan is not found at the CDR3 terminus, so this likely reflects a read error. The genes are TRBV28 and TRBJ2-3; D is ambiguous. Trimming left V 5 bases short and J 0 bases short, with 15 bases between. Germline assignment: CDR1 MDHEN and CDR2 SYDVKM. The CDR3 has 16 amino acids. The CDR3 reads CASSPSQLSSTDTQYS. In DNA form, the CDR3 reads TGTGCCAGCAGTCCATCACAGCTCAGCAGCACAGATACGCAGTATTCT.

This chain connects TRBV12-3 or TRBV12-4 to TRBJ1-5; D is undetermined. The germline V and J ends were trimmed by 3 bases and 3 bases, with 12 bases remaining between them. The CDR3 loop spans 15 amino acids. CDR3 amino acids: CASSFSRQVNQPQHF. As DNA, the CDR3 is TGTGCCAGCAGTTTCTCCCGCCAGGTCAATCAGCCCCAGCATTTT.

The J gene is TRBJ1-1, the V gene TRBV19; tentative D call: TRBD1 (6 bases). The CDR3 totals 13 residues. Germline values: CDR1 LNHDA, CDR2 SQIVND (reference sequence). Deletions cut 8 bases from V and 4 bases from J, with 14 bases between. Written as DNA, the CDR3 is TGTGCCAGTTGCAGGGCCAGGGGCACTGAAGCTTTCTTT. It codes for CASCRARGTEAFF.

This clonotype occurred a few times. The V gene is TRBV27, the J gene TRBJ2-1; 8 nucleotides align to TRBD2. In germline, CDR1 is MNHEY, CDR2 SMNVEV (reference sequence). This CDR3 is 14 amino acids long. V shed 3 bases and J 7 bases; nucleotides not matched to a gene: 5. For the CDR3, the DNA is TGTGCCAGCAGTTTTAGCGGGGCAAGGAATGAGCAGTTCTTC. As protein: CASSFSGARNEQFF.

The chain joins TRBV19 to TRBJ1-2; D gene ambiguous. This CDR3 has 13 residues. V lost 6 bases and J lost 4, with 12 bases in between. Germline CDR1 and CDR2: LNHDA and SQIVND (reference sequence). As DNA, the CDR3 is TGTGCCAGTAGCCTCCCGGCAGTCTATGGCTACACCTTC. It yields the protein CASSLPAVYGYTF.

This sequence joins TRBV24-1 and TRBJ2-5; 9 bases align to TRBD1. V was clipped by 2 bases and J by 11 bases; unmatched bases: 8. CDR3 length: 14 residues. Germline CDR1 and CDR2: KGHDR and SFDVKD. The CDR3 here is CATSDSWGQGLQYF. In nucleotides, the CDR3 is TGTGCCACCAGTGATTCGTGGGGACAGGGCCTTCAGTACTTC.

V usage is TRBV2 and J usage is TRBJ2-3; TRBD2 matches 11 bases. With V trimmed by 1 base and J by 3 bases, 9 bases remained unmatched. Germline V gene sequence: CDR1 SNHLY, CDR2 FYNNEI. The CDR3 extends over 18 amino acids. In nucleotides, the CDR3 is TGTGCCAGCAGTGAAGGGTACTCTAGCGGGGGGAGAACAGATACGCAGTATTTT. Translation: CASSEGYSSGGRTDTQYF.

DNA of the CDR3: TGCAGTGCTAGAGGCTTGGGACAGGGCCAGCAGCCCCAGCATTTT. This encodes CSARGLGQGQQPQHF. V usage is TRBV20-1 and J usage is TRBJ1-5; 9 bases agree with TRBD1. The CDR3 runs 15 residues. The V segment lost 1 base and the J segment 7 bases; nucleotides outside the gene matches: 8. From germline, CDR1 is DFQATT and CDR2 SNEGSKA (reference sequence).

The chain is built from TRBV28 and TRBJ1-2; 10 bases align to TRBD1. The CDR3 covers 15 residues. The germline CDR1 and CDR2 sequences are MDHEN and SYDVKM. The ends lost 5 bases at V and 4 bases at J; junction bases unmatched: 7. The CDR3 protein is CASSRGTGVIYGYTF. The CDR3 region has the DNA TGTGCCAGCAGTCGTGGGACAGGGGTCATCTATGGCTACACCTTC.

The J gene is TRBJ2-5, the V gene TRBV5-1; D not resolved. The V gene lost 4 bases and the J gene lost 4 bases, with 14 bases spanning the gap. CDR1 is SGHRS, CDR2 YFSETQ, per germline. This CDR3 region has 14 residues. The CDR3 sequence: CASSRARFGETQYF. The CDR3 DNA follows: TGCGCCAGCAGCCGTGCCAGGTTTGGAGAGACCCAGTACTTC.

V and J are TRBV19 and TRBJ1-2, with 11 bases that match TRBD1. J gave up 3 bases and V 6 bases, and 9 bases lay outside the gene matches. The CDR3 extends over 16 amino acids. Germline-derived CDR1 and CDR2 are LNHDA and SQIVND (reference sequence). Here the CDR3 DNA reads TGTGCCAGTAGGCCCGACAGGACAGGGGGCGACTATGGCTACACCTTC. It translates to CASRPDRTGGDYGYTF.

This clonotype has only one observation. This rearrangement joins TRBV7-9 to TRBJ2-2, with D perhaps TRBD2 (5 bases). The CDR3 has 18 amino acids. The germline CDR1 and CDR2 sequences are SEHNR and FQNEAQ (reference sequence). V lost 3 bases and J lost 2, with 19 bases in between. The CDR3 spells CASSFLTNGIPNTGELFF. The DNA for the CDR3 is TGTGCCAGCAGCTTTCTGACTAACGGGATTCCTAACACCGGGGAGCTGTTTTTT.

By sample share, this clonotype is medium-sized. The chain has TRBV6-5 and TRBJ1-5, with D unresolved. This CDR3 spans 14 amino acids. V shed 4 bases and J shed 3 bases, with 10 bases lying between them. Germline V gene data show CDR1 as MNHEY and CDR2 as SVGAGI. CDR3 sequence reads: CASSSTSPNQPQHF. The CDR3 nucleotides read TGTGCCAGCAGTTCCACCAGTCCCAATCAGCCCCAGCATTTT.

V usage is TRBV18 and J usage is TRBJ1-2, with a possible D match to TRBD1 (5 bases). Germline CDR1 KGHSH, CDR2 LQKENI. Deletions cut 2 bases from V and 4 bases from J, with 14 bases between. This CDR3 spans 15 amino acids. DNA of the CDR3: TGTGCCAGCTCACCAATGGGCGGGACGGTCTATGGCTACACCTTC. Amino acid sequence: CASSPMGGTVYGYTF.

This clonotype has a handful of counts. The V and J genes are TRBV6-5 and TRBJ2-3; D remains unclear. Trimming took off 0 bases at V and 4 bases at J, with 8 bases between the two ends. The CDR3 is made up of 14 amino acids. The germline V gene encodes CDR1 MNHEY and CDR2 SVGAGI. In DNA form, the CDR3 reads TGTGCCAGCAGTTACTCTCGGCGCGCAGATACGCAGTATTTT. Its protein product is CASSYSRRADTQYF.

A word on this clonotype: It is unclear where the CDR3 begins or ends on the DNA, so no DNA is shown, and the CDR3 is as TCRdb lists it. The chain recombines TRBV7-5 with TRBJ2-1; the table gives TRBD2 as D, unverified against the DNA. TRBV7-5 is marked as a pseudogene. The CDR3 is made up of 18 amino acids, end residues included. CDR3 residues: CISVPEAVCGGEINEQFF.

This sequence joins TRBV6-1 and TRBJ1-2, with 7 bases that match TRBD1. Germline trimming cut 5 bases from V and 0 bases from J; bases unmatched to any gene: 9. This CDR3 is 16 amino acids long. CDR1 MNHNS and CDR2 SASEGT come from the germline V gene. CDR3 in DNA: TGTGCCAGCAGTCGCCAGGGGGGGACCTCTAACTATGGCTACACCTTC. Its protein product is CASSRQGGTSNYGYTF.

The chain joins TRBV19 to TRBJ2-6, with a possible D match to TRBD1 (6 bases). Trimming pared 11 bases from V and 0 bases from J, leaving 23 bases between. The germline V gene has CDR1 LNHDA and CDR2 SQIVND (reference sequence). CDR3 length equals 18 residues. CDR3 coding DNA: TGTGCCTGTTCGAAGGGGGTACAGGGAAGCTCTGGGGCCAACGTCCTGACTTTC. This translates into CACSKGVQGSSGANVLTF.

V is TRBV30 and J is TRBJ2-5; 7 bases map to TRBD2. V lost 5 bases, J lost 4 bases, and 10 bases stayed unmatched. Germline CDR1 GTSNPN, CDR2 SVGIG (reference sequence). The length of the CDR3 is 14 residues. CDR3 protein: CAWALTWGGETQYF. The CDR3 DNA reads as TGTGCCTGGGCCCTTACCTGGGGGGGAGAGACCCAGTACTTC. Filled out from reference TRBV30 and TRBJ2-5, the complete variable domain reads SQTIHQWPATLVQPVGSPLSLECTVEGTSNPNLYWYRQAAGRGLQLLFYSVGIGQISSEVPQNLSASRPQDRQFILSSKKLLLSDSGFYLCAWALTWGGETQYFGPGTRLLVL.

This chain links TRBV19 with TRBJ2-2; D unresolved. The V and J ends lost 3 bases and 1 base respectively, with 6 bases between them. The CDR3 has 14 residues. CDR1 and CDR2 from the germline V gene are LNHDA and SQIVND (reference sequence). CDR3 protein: CASSIFQNTGELFF. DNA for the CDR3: TGTGCCAGTAGTATCTTCCAGAACACCGGGGAGCTGTTTTTT.

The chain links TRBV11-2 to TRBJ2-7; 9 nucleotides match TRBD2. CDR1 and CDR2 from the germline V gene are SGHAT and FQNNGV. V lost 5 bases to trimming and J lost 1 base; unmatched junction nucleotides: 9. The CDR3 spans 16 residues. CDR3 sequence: CASSRGGGSSSYEQYF. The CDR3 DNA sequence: TGTGCCAGCAGCCGCGGGGGGGGCAGTTCATCCTACGAGCAGTACTTC.

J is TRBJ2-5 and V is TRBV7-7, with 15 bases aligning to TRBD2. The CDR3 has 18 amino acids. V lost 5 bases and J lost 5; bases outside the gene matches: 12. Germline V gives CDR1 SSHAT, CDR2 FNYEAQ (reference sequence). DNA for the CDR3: TGTGCCAGCAGCCCGCGCCCCGGGACTAGCGGGGGGCCGGAGACCCAGTACTTC. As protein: CASSPRPGTSGGPETQYF.

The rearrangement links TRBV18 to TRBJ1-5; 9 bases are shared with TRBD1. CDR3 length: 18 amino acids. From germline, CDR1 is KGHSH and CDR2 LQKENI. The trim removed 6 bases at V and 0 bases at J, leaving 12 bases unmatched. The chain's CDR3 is CASSPGQGGANSNQPQHF. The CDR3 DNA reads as TGTGCCAGCTCCCCGGGACAGGGAGGCGCTAATAGCAATCAGCCCCAGCATTTT.

DNA for the CDR3: TGCGCCAGCAGTGAGCCCGGGACAGGGGGGGACTACGAGCAGTACTTC. This encodes CASSEPGTGGDYEQYF. V and J are TRBV10-2 and TRBJ2-7, with 11 bases aligning to TRBD1. Trimming removed 2 bases from V and 3 bases from J; junction bases left unmatched: 6. CDR1 and CDR2 (germline): WSHSY, SAAADI. This CDR3 has 16 residues.